This T cell receptor beta chain was recorded in a study of cytomegalovirus exposure and HLA in healthy donors. This clone was counted a single time. PCR was performed using 60 Vbeta and 13 Jbeta primers. Profiled with immunoSEQ multiplex PCR; TCRdb holds only in-frame clones, not every one. The sample includes tens of thousands of clones, approximately 85% of them seen just once. Trimming pared 4 bases from V and 3 bases from J, leaving 19 bases between. The CDR3 runs 17 residues. Germline V gene sequence: CDR1 SGHRS, CDR2 YFSETQ. This receptor was identified in a woman in her late teens or twenties in good health and CMV-seropositive. V and J are TRBV5-1 and TRBJ2-2, with a weak D call TRBD2 (6 bases). Sequenced input: PBMCs. The CDR3 loop is CASSILPPREYTGELFF. The CDR3 DNA is TGCGCCAGCAGCATCCTCCCTCCGCGGGAATACACCGGGGAGCTGTTTTTT.